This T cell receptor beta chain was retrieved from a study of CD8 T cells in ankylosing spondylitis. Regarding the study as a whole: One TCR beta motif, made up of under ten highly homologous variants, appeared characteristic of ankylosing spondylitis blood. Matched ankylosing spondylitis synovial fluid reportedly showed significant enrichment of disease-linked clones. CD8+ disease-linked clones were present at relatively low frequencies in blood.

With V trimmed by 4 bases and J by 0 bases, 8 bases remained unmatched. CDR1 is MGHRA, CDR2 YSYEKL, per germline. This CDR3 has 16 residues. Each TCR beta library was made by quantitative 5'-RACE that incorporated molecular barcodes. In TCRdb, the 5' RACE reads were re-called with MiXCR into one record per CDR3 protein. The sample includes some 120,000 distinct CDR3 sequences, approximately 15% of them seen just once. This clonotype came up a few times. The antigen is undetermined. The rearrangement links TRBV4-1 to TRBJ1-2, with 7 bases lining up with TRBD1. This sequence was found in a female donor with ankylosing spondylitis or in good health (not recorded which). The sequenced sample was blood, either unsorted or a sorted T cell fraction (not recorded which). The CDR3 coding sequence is TGCGCCAGCAGCCTCTCACCACAGGGGACTAACTATGGCTACACCTTC. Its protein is CASSLSPQGTNYGYTF.